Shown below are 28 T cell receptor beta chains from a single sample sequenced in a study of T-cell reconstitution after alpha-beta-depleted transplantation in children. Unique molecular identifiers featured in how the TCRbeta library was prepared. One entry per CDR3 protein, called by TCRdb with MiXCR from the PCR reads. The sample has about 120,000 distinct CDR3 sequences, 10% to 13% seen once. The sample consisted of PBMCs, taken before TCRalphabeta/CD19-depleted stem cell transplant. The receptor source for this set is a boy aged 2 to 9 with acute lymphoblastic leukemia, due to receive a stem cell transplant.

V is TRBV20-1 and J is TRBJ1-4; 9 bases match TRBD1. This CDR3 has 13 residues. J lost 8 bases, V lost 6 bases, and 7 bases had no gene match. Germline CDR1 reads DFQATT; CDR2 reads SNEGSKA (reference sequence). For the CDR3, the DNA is TGCAGTGCCCCACCGGACAGGGGCGAAAAACTGTTTTTT. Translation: CSAPPDRGEKLFF.

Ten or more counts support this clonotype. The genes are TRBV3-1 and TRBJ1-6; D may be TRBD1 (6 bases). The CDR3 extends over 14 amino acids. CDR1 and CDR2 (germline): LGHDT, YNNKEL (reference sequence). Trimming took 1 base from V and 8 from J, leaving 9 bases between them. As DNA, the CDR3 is TGTGCCAGCAGCCAAGGACAGGCTTATTCACCCCTCCACTTT. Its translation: CASSQGQAYSPLHF.

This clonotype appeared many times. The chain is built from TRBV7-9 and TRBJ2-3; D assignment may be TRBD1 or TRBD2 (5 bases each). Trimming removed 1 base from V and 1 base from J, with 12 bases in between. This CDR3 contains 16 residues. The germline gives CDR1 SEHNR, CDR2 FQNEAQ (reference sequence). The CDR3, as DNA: TGTGCCAGCAGCTTAGACCGTACGGGACGCACAGATACGCAGTATTTT. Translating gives CASSLDRTGRTDTQYF.

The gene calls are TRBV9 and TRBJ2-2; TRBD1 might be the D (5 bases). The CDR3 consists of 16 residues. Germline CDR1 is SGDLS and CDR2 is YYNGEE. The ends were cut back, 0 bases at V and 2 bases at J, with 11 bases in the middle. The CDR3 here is CASSVATAYNTGELFF. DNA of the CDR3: TGTGCCAGCAGCGTAGCGACAGCCTACAACACCGGGGAGCTGTTTTTT.

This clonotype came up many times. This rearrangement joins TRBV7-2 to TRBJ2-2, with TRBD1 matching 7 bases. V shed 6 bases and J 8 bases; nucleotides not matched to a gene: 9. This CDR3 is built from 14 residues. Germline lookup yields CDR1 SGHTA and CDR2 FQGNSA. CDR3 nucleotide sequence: TGTGCCAGCAGTTGGGGGACAGTTCTGGGGGAGCTGTTTTTT. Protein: CASSWGTVLGELFF.

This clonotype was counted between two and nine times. The CDR3 loop reads CASSLDGGISGNTIYF. The CDR3 coding sequence is TGTGCCAGCAGCTTAGACGGCGGGATCTCTGGAAACACCATATATTTT. The chain recombines TRBV7-9 with TRBJ1-3; D unclear. The V gene's germline CDR1 is SEHNR and CDR2 FQNEAQ (reference sequence). The CDR3 sequence is 16 residues long. V was pared by 1 base and J by 0 bases, with 10 bases between.

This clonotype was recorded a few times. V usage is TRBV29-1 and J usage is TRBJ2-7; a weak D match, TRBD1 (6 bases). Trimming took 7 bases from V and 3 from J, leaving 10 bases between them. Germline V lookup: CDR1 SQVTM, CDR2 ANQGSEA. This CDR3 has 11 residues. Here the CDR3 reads CSGIQGYEQYF. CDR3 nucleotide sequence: TGCAGCGGAATACAGGGCTACGAGCAGTACTTC.

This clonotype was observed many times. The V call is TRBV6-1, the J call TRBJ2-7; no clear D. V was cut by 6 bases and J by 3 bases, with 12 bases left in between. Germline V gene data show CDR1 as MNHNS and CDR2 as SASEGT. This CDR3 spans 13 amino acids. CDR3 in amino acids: CASRSGLSYEQYF. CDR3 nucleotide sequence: TGTGCCAGCAGATCCGGGTTAAGCTACGAGCAGTACTTC.

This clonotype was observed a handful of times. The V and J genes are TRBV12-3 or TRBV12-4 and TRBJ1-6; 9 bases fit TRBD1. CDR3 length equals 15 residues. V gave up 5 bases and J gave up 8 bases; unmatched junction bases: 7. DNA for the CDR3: TGTGCCAGCAGTCCTTCACAGGGGGCTGATTCACCCCTCCACTTT. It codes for CASSPSQGADSPLHF.

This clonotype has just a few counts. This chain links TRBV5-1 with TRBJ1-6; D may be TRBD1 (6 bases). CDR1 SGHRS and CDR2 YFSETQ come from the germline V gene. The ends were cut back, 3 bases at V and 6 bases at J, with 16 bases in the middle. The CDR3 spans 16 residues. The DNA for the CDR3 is TGCGCCAGCAGCTCCCCGGGGGGGGGCGTTAATTCACCCCTCCACTTT. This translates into CASSSPGGGVNSPLHF.

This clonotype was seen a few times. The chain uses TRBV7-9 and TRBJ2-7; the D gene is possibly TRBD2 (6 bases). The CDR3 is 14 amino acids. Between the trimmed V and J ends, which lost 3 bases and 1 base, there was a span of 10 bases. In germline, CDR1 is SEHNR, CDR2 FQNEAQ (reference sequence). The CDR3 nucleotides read TGTGCCAGCAGCTTCGGCGGGAATTCCTACGAGCAGTACTTC. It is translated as CASSFGGNSYEQYF.

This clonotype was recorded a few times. The DNA of the CDR3 is TGCAGTGCTAGTTCCGAGAGTTGGGAGCAGTTCTTC. It specifies CSASSESWEQFF. The V call is TRBV20-1, the J call TRBJ2-1; D gene unclear. CDR1 is DFQATT, CDR2 SNEGSKA, per germline (reference sequence). V was trimmed by 3 bases and J by 10 bases, leaving 13 bases between them. The CDR3 has 12 residues.

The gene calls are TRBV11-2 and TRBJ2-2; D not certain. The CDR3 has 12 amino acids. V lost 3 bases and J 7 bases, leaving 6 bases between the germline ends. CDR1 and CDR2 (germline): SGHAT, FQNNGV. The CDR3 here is CASSFLIGELFF. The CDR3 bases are TGTGCCAGCAGCTTCCTTATCGGGGAGCTGTTTTTT. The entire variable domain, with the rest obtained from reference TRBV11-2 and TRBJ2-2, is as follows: EAGVAQSPRYKIIEKRQSVAFWCNPISGHATLYWYQQILGQGPKLLIQFQNNGVVDDSQLPKDRFSAERLKGVDSTLKIQPAKLEDSAVYLCASSFLIGELFFGEGSRLTVL.

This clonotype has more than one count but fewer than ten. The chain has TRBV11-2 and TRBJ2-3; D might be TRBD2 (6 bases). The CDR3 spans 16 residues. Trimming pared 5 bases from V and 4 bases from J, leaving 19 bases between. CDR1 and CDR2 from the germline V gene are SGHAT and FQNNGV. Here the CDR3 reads CASSPISGRGADTQYF. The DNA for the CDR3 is TGTGCCAGCAGCCCCATTAGCGGTCGAGGGGCAGATACGCAGTATTTT.

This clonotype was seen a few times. The CDR3 region has the DNA TGCAGTGCTATTAAGGACAGGATTGAGCAGTTCTTC. Translation: CSAIKDRIEQFF. The rearrangement joins TRBV20-1 to TRBJ2-1; TRBD1 aligns across 7 bases. This CDR3 contains 12 residues. V was pared by 4 bases and J by 9 bases, with 6 bases of the junction left unmatched. In germline, CDR1 is DFQATT, CDR2 SNEGSKA (reference sequence).

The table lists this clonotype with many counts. In nucleotides, the CDR3 is TGTGCCAGCAGCCCCGGGACCCTCACTGAAGCTTTCTTT. This codes for CASSPGTLTEAFF. The chain couples TRBV7-8 to TRBJ1-1, with a tentative D call TRBD1 (5 bases). There are 13 residues in the CDR3. Between the trimmed V and J ends, which lost 5 bases and 4 bases, there was a span of 11 bases. CDR1 and CDR2 (germline): SGHVS, FQNEAQ.

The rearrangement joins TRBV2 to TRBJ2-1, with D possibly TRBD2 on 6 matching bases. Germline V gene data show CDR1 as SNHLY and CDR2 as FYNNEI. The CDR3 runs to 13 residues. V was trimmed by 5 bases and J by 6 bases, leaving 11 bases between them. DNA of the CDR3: TGTGCCAGCAGTAGCGGGCGCGTCAATGAGCAGTTCTTC. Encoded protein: CASSSGRVNEQFF.

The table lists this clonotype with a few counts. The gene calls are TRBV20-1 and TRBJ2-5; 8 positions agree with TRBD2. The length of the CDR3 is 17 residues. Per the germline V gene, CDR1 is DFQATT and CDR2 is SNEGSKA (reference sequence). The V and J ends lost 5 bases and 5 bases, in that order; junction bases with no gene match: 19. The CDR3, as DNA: TGCAGTGCTCCGCCAAGGGGTTACGGGAGGGCTTGGGAGACCCAGTACTTC. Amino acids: CSAPPRGYGRAWETQYF.

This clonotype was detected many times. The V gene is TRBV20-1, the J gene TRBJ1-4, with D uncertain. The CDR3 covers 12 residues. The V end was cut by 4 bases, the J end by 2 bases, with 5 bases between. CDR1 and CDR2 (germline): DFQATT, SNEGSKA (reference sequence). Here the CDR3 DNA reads TGCAGTGCTACCGCCACTAATGAAAAACTGTTTTTT. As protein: CSATATNEKLFF.

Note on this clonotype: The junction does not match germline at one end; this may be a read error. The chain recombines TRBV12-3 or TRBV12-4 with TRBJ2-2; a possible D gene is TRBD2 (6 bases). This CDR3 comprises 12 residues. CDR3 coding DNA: TGTGCCAGCAGTGGCCGTCCCGGGGGGCTGTTTTTT. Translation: CASSGRPGGLFF.

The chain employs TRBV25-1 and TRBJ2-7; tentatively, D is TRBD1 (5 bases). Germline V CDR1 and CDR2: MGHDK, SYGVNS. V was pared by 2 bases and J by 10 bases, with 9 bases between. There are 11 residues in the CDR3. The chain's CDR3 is CASSESRVQYF. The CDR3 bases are TGTGCCAGCAGTGAAAGCAGGGTACAGTACTTC.

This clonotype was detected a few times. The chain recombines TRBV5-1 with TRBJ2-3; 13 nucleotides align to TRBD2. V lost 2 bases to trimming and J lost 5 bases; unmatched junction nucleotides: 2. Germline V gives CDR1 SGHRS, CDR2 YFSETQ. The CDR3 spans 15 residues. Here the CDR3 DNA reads TGCGCCAGCAGCTTACGACTAGCGGGAGGAGATACGCAGTATTTT. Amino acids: CASSLRLAGGDTQYF. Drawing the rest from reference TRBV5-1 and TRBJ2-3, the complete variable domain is KAGVTQTPRYLIKTRGQQVTLSCSPISGHRSVSWYQQTPGQGLQFLFEYFSETQRNKGNFPGRFSGRQFSNSRSEMNVSTLELGDSALYLCASSLRLAGGDTQYFGPGTRLTVL.

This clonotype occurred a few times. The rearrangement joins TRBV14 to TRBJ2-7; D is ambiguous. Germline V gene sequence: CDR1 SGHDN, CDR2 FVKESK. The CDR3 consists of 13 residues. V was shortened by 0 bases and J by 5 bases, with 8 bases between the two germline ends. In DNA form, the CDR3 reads TGTGCCAGCAGCCAAGAAAGGCATCACGAGCAGTACTTC. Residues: CASSQERHHEQYF.

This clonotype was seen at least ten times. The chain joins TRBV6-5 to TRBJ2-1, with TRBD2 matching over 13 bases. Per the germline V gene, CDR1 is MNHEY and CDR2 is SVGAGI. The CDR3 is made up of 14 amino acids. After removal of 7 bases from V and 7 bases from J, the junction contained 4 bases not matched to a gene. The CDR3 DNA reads TGTGCCAGCAAAAGGACTAGCGGGAGTAATGAGCAGTTCTTC. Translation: CASKRTSGSNEQFF.

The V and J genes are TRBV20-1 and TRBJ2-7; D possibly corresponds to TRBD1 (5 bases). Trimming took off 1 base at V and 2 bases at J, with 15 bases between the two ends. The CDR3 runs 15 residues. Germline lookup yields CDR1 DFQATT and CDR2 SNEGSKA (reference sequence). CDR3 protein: CSARGGALEPYEQYF. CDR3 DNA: TGCAGTGCTAGAGGTGGGGCCCTCGAGCCCTACGAGCAGTACTTC.

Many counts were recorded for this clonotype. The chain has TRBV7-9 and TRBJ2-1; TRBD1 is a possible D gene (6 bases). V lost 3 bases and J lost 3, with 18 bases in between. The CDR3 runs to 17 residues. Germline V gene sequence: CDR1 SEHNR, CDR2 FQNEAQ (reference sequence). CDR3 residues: CASSLGDRDKSYNEQFF. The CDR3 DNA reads TGTGCCAGCAGCTTGGGGGACCGGGACAAGAGCTACAATGAGCAGTTCTTC.

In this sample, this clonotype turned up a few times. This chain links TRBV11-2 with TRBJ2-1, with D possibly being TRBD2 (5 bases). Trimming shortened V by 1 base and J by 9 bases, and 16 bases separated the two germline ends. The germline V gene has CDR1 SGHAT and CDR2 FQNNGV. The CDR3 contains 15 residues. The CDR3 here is CASSLARTGLGEQFF. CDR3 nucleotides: TGTGCCAGCAGCTTAGCTCGGACTGGGCTGGGTGAGCAGTTCTTC. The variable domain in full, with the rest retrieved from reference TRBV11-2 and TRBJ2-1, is EAGVAQSPRYKIIEKRQSVAFWCNPISGHATLYWYQQILGQGPKLLIQFQNNGVVDDSQLPKDRFSAERLKGVDSTLKIQPAKLEDSAVYLCASSLARTGLGEQFFGPGTRLTVL.

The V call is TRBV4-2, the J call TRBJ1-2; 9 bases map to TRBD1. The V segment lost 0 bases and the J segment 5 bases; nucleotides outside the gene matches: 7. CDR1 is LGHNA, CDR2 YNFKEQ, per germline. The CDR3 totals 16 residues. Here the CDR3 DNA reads TGTGCCAGCAGCCAAGATTCCGGGACAGGGCAGTATGGCTACACCTTC. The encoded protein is CASSQDSGTGQYGYTF.